Listed below are T cell receptor beta chains from one sample, sequenced in a study of blood T cell repertoires in COVID-19. TCRdb keeps only in-frame clones here, not all; method: immunoSEQ multiplex PCR. The sample consists of fewer than 200,000 clones, roughly 82% of them appearing once. The sequenced sample was PBMCs or T cells enriched from blood (not recorded which). These TCRs come from a woman in her sixties with acute COVID-19. CDR3s include the opening cysteine and the closing phenylalanine or tryptophan. Each record gives: CDR3 DNA, CDR3 protein, V gene, J gene, clone size, D gene. A D gene is named only where the DNA matches it firmly. Size tells how often a clone was seen (once, few, many) or the class of an expanded clone, and some rows leave it out.

CDR3nt: TGTGCCAGCAGCCAAGCTCGCTGGGCAAACACCGGGGAGCTGTTTTTT
CDR3aa: CASSQARWANTGELFF
v_gene: TRBV14
j_gene: TRBJ2-2
abundance: NA
d_gene: NA

CDR3nt: TGTGCCAGCAGCTACGGACAGGGTCACATGAACACTGAAGCTTTCTTT
CDR3aa: CASSYGQGHMNTEAFF
v_gene: TRBV7-9
j_gene: TRBJ1-1
abundance: NA
d_gene: TRBD1

CDR3nt: TGCGCCAGCTGCCAGACAGGGCGGTGGGAGACCCAGTACTTC
CDR3aa: CASCQTGRWETQYF
v_gene: TRBV5-1
j_gene: TRBJ2-5
abundance: NA
d_gene: TRBD1

CDR3nt: TGTGCCAGCAGGGGGCAGCTGAATTCACCCCTCCACTTT
CDR3aa: CASRGQLNSPLHF
v_gene: TRBV6-5
j_gene: TRBJ1-6
abundance: NA
d_gene: NA

CDR3nt: TGTGCCAGCAAGGCCCCCCGGGACAACGTCGTTTCTGGAAACACCATATATTTT
CDR3aa: CASKAPRDNVVSGNTIYF
v_gene: TRBV7-9
j_gene: TRBJ1-3
abundance: many
d_gene: NA

CDR3nt: TGTGCCAGCTCACCACCGGGCTCAGGGGGCGACTATGGCTACACCTTC
CDR3aa: CASSPPGSGGDYGYTF
v_gene: TRBV18
j_gene: TRBJ1-2
abundance: NA
d_gene: TRBD1

CDR3nt: TGTGCCAGCAGCCTAATATGGGGCGCTGGAAACACCATATATTTT
CDR3aa: CASSLIWGAGNTIYF
v_gene: TRBV7-2
j_gene: TRBJ1-3
abundance: NA
d_gene: NA

CDR3nt: TGTGCCAGCAGCGGGGGACAGGGGGAAACCGGGGAGCTGTTTTTT
CDR3aa: CASSGGQGETGELFF
v_gene: TRBV9
j_gene: TRBJ2-2
abundance: NA
d_gene: TRBD1

CDR3nt: TGTGCCAGCAGCCCGACTAACCGGGGAGATACGCAGTATTTT
CDR3aa: CASSPTNRGDTQYF
v_gene: TRBV14
j_gene: TRBJ2-3
abundance: NA
d_gene: NA

CDR3nt: TGCGCCAGCAGCCCTGGAGTTCACAATGAGCAGTTCTTC
CDR3aa: CASSPGVHNEQFF
v_gene: TRBV5-1
j_gene: TRBJ2-1
abundance: NA
d_gene: NA

CDR3nt: TGTGCCAGCAGTTCCGGGACAGGGGGCCACGAGCAGTACTTC
CDR3aa: CASSSGTGGHEQYF
v_gene: TRBV6-5
j_gene: TRBJ2-7
abundance: NA
d_gene: TRBD1

CDR3nt: TGCGCCAGCAGCCAAGATCGGTTTTCCGGACTGGAAAGCACAGATACGCAGTATTTT
CDR3aa: CASSQDRFSGLESTDTQYF
v_gene: TRBV4-3
j_gene: TRBJ2-3
abundance: once
d_gene: NA

CDR3nt: TGTGCCAGCAGTTACGCAGGGGGGCAAGAGACCCAGTACTTC
CDR3aa: CASSYAGGQETQYF
v_gene: TRBV27
j_gene: TRBJ2-5
abundance: NA
d_gene: NA

CDR3nt: TGTGCCAGCTCTTATGGGGAGGATACTAACTATGGCTACACCTTC
CDR3aa: CASSYGEDTNYGYTF
v_gene: TRBV18
j_gene: TRBJ1-2
abundance: NA
d_gene: NA

CDR3nt: TGTGCCGGGGGGACGGGGGGCCCCATGGCAAATGAGCAGTTCTTC
CDR3aa: CAGGTGGPMANEQFF
v_gene: TRBV28
j_gene: TRBJ2-1
abundance: NA
d_gene: NA

CDR3nt: TGCAGCGCCCGGACAGGGGCGAACACCGGGGAGCTGTTTTTT
CDR3aa: CSARTGANTGELFF
v_gene: TRBV29-1
j_gene: TRBJ2-2
abundance: once
d_gene: TRBD1

CDR3nt: TGCGCCAGCAGCCAACGGACAGGGGAAAATCAGCCCCAGCATTTT
CDR3aa: CASSQRTGENQPQHF
v_gene: TRBV4-3
j_gene: TRBJ1-5
abundance: few
d_gene: TRBD1

CDR3nt: TGTGCCAGCAGCTTAGACATCGAGACCCAGTACTTC
CDR3aa: CASSLDIETQYF
v_gene: TRBV7-9
j_gene: TRBJ2-5
abundance: NA
d_gene: NA

CDR3nt: TGTGCCAGCAGTCGCAGACAGGGTAAAAAAACAGAAGCTTTCTTT
CDR3aa: CASSRRQGKKTEAFF
v_gene: TRBV28
j_gene: TRBJ1-1
abundance: NA
d_gene: TRBD1

CDR3nt: TGTGCCAGTAGTATAGGTCCCCCCGGGAGCTATGGCTACACCTTC
CDR3aa: CASSIGPPGSYGYTF
v_gene: TRBV19
j_gene: TRBJ1-2
abundance: few
d_gene: NA

CDR3nt: TGTGCCATCAGCCCTAGCGGGAGGAACGTAAATGAGCAGTTCTTC
CDR3aa: CAISPSGRNVNEQFF
v_gene: TRBV10-3
j_gene: TRBJ2-1
abundance: NA
d_gene: TRBD2

CDR3nt: TGCGCCAGCAGCTTGGGGAGCGGTAGGACTGAAGCTTTCTTT
CDR3aa: CASSLGSGRTEAFF
v_gene: TRBV5-1
j_gene: TRBJ1-1
abundance: NA
d_gene: NA

CDR3nt: TGTGCCAGCAGTAGAAATTCTGACAGTGGCAGGACCCAGCATTTT
CDR3aa: CASSRNSDSGRTQHF
v_gene: TRBV6-5
j_gene: TRBJ1-5
abundance: many
d_gene: NA

CDR3nt: TGTGCCAGCACCGCCGGGGATGGAGTCACAGATACGCAGTATTTT
CDR3aa: CASTAGDGVTDTQYF
v_gene: TRBV7-2
j_gene: TRBJ2-3
abundance: NA
d_gene: NA

CDR3nt: TGTGCCATCAGAGGGACAGGGGGTGGCTACACCTTC
CDR3aa: CAIRGTGGGYTF
v_gene: TRBV10-3
j_gene: TRBJ1-2
abundance: NA
d_gene: TRBD1

CDR3nt: TGTGCCAGCAGCCCCGTGGGGACTAGCGGGCGAGATACGCAGTATTTT
CDR3aa: CASSPVGTSGRDTQYF
v_gene: TRBV7-9
j_gene: TRBJ2-3
abundance: NA
d_gene: TRBD2

CDR3nt: TGCGCCAGCAGTCTCGGACTCCAGAACACTGAAGCTTTCTTT
CDR3aa: CASSLGLQNTEAFF
v_gene: TRBV4-3
j_gene: TRBJ1-1
abundance: NA
d_gene: NA

CDR3nt: TGTGCCACCAGCGTCCACATCGATCAGGGGACTGAGCAGTTCTTC
CDR3aa: CATSVHIDQGTEQFF
v_gene: TRBV15
j_gene: TRBJ2-1
abundance: few
d_gene: NA

CDR3nt: TGCGCCAGCAGCTTGGCAGACTCTGGAAACACCATATATTTT
CDR3aa: CASSLADSGNTIYF
v_gene: TRBV5-1
j_gene: TRBJ1-3
abundance: NA
d_gene: NA

CDR3nt: TGTGCCAGCAGTTTACTATTCGGGGACAGGGGTGGGTCCGACACCATATATTTT
CDR3aa: CASSLLFGDRGGSDTIYF
v_gene: TRBV27
j_gene: TRBJ1-3
abundance: NA
d_gene: TRBD1

CDR3nt: TGTGCCAGCAGCGAGACAGGCACTGAAGCTTTCTTT
CDR3aa: CASSETGTEAFF
v_gene: TRBV7-9
j_gene: TRBJ1-1
abundance: NA
d_gene: NA

CDR3nt: TGTGCCAGCACTTCTGGTAGGACAGTGAGAATTCAGTACTTC
CDR3aa: CASTSGRTVRIQYF
v_gene: TRBV28
j_gene: TRBJ2-4
abundance: NA
d_gene: NA

CDR3nt: TGTGCCAGCAGTGAAGCAAGTCGAAGCGGTAGCACAGATACGCAGTATTTT
CDR3aa: CASSEASRSGSTDTQYF
v_gene: TRBV6-1
j_gene: TRBJ2-3
abundance: NA
d_gene: NA

CDR3nt: TGTGCCACCAGCAGCTTCTACCCACCTTTGCAGTTCTTC
CDR3aa: CATSSFYPPLQFF
v_gene: TRBV15
j_gene: TRBJ2-1
abundance: NA
d_gene: NA

CDR3nt: TGTGCCACCAGCAGAGTGGTCAGGGATTACTATGGCTACACCTTC
CDR3aa: CATSRVVRDYYGYTF
v_gene: TRBV15
j_gene: TRBJ1-2
abundance: NA
d_gene: NA

CDR3nt: TGTGCCAGCAGCCCCAGGGCGAGCTCCTATAATTCACCCCTCCACTTT
CDR3aa: CASSPRASSYNSPLHF
v_gene: TRBV7-7
j_gene: TRBJ1-6
abundance: once
d_gene: NA

CDR3nt: TGTGCCAGCAGTGCCTCCGGGGGAGACACCGGGGAGCTGTTTTTT
CDR3aa: CASSASGGDTGELFF
v_gene: TRBV27
j_gene: TRBJ2-2
abundance: NA
d_gene: NA

CDR3nt: TGTGCCAGCGGTCAGGGTAATAATTCACCCCTCCACTTT
CDR3aa: CASGQGNNSPLHF
v_gene: TRBV6-5
j_gene: TRBJ1-6
abundance: NA
d_gene: NA

CDR3nt: TGTGCCAGCAGCAGGACTAGCGGGGGGGCTGCGGACATTCAGTACTTC
CDR3aa: CASSRTSGGAADIQYF
v_gene: TRBV5-4
j_gene: TRBJ2-4
abundance: NA
d_gene: TRBD2

CDR3nt: TGTGCCAGCTCACGGGGGGACAGGAGAGATTACGAGCAGTACTTC
CDR3aa: CASSRGDRRDYEQYF
v_gene: TRBV18
j_gene: TRBJ2-7
abundance: NA
d_gene: TRBD1

CDR3nt: TGTGCCAGCAGCTTAGAAACCGGTAGCAATCAGCCCCAGCATTTT
CDR3aa: CASSLETGSNQPQHF
v_gene: TRBV7-2
j_gene: TRBJ1-5
abundance: NA
d_gene: NA

CDR3nt: TGCGCCAGCAGGCGGGGCCTCAACACTGAAGCTTTCTTT
CDR3aa: CASRRGLNTEAFF
v_gene: TRBV5-1
j_gene: TRBJ1-1
abundance: NA
d_gene: NA

CDR3nt: TGTGCCAGCAGCGGCTTCCTACAGGGGGATAACAACTATGGCTACACCTTC
CDR3aa: CASSGFLQGDNNYGYTF
v_gene: TRBV9
j_gene: TRBJ1-2
abundance: few
d_gene: TRBD1

CDR3nt: TGTGCCTGGAGCGCCCCGGGACAGGGGCACGAGACCCAGTACTTC
CDR3aa: CAWSAPGQGHETQYF
v_gene: TRBV30
j_gene: TRBJ2-5
abundance: NA
d_gene: TRBD1

CDR3nt: TGCAGCCTTCAGGAGAACACTGAAGCTTTCTTT
CDR3aa: CSLQENTEAFF
v_gene: TRBV29-1
j_gene: TRBJ1-1
abundance: NA
d_gene: NA